Each of the 10 T cell receptor beta chains below was sequenced from the same sample in a study of blood T cell repertoires in COVID-19. Assay: immunoSEQ multiplex PCR; the TCRdb copy retains only in-frame clones and omits some. The table records 25,000 to 30,000 clones, approximately 92% of them present only once. The material sequenced was peripheral blood. The receptor set was obtained from a man aged 55 to 70 with acute or convalescent COVID-19.

The chain is built from TRBV24-1 and TRBJ2-1; no clear D. Germline V gene lookup returns CDR1 KGHDR and CDR2 SFDVKD. The CDR3 is 16 residues long. Trimming left V 1 base short and J 1 base short, with 10 bases between. As DNA, the CDR3 is TGTGCCACCAGTGATTTAGAGGTAGGATCCTACAATGAGCAGTTCTTC. Its protein is CATSDLEVGSYNEQFF.

The sample holds a few counts of this clone. The rearrangement uses TRBV24-1 and TRBJ2-1; 11 bases match TRBD1. CDR1 KGHDR and CDR2 SFDVKD come from the germline V gene. J lost 9 bases, V lost 6 bases, and 6 bases had no gene match. There are 14 residues in the CDR3. CDR3 in DNA: TGTGCCACCAGTAGGGGACAGGGGGGTAGTGAGCAGTTCTTC. Translation gives CATSRGQGGSEQFF.

The genes are TRBV19 and TRBJ1-5, with 7 bases fitting TRBD1. The J segment lost 9 bases and the V segment lost 1 base, leaving 9 bases of the junction unmatched. There are 15 residues in the CDR3. The germline gives CDR1 LNHDA, CDR2 SQIVND (reference sequence). CDR3: CASSIVETGIGPQHF. The CDR3 coding sequence is TGTGCCAGTAGTATAGTCGAGACAGGGATAGGGCCCCAGCATTTT.

V gene TRBV6-5 combines with J gene TRBJ1-6; D perhaps matches TRBD1 (6 bases). Germline values: CDR1 MNHEY, CDR2 SVGAGI. Trimming removed 5 bases from V and 2 bases from J, with 7 bases in between. This CDR3 has 14 amino acids. This chain's CDR3 is CASSPGAYNSPLHF. CDR3 nucleotides: TGTGCCAGCAGTCCAGGGGCCTATAATTCACCCCTCCACTTT.

This chain uses TRBV19 with TRBJ2-2; weak D call: TRBD2 (5 bases). The length of the CDR3 is 14 residues. Trimming left V 11 bases short and J 8 bases short, with 21 bases between. Germline CDR1 LNHDA, CDR2 SQIVND (reference sequence). This CDR3 reads CASESASRTGELFF. In nucleotides, the CDR3 is TGTGCCTCCGAATCGGCCAGCCGGACTGGGGAGCTGTTTTTT.

This chain uses TRBV6-6 with TRBJ1-1; 7 bases line up with TRBD1. The germline CDR1 and CDR2 sequences are MNHNY and SVGAGI (reference sequence). CDR3 length: 17 amino acids. V shed 6 bases and J 0 bases; nucleotides not matched to a gene: 13. The CDR3 nucleotides read TGTGCCAGCAGCCGACTTTGGACAGGCGGGATGAACACTGAAGCTTTCTTT. Encoded protein: CASSRLWTGGMNTEAFF.

The chain joins TRBV5-1 to TRBJ2-2, with TRBD2 identical over 12 bases. Germline CDR1 SGHRS, CDR2 YFSETQ. The CDR3 extends over 16 amino acids. The V segment lost 5 bases and the J segment 7 bases; nucleotides outside the gene matches: 9. CDR3 nucleotides: TGCGCCAGCAGAGCTACTAGCGGGAGGACTGGCGGGGAGCTGTTTTTT. As protein: CASRATSGRTGGELFF.

V and J are TRBV19 and TRBJ1-1, with 8 bases fitting TRBD1. V lost 9 bases to trimming and J lost 0 bases; unmatched junction nucleotides: 3. This CDR3 region has 13 residues. The germline gives CDR1 LNHDA, CDR2 SQIVND (reference sequence). The CDR3 loop is CASADRVNTEAFF. In DNA form, the CDR3 reads TGTGCCAGCGCGGACAGGGTGAACACTGAAGCTTTCTTT.

This clone has a single count. The V call is TRBV7-9, the J call TRBJ2-7, with 7 bases aligning to TRBD2. Unmatched junction bases numbered 9, after V lost 5 bases and J lost 5 bases. The CDR3 runs to 14 residues. Germline CDR1 SEHNR, CDR2 FQNEAQ (reference sequence). The CDR3 nucleotides are TGTGCCAGCAGCCCCGTAATAGCGGGTAACGAGCAGTACTTC. It codes for CASSPVIAGNEQYF.

The CDR3 region is CSASPGTGDSYEQYF. The CDR3 DNA is TGCAGTGCTAGTCCCGGGACAGGAGACTCCTACGAGCAGTACTTC. The chain has TRBV20-1 and TRBJ2-7; 8 bases map to TRBD1. CDR1 and CDR2 from the germline V gene are DFQATT and SNEGSKA (reference sequence). The J segment lost 0 bases and the V segment lost 3 bases, leaving 7 bases of the junction unmatched. The CDR3 contains 15 residues.